The TCR beta chain described here comes from a study of blood T cell repertoires in COVID-19. Study-level information: Sites across the United States, Italy and Spain contributed samples from acute and convalescent COVID-19.

The protocol was immunoSEQ multiplex PCR, while the TCRdb copy is restricted to in-frame clones and leaves out a portion. The sample has more than 250,000 clones; about 89% are singletons. The V segment lost 2 bases and the J segment 3 bases; nucleotides outside the gene matches: 12. CDR1 SGHVS and CDR2 FNYEAQ come from the germline V gene. The CDR3 extends over 18 amino acids. The V gene is TRBV7-6, the J gene TRBJ2-7, with 11 nucleotides matching TRBD2. This receptor was identified in a man younger than 30 who had recovered from COVID-19. The specimen was peripheral blood. DNA for the CDR3: TGTGCCAGCAGCTTACGGCCGGGACTAGCGGAGCTCTACTACGAGCAGTACTTC. Protein sequence: CASSLRPGLAELYYEQYF.